Only a few counts were recorded for the clone carrying this TCR beta chain. The antigen is undetermined. The sample is drawn from a study of cytomegalovirus exposure and HLA in healthy donors. Overall study: In an early release, HLA-typed donors contributed approximately 80 million unique TCR sequences. Findings and limits, study-wide: The study recorded about 150 TCR beta chains that were cytomegalovirus-associated. As a later analysis revealed, the rate of TCR association differed by HLA locus, with DRB1 most and HLA-C fewest. Later work associated roughly 17,000 TCR beta sequences with HLA alleles at 0.05 false discovery rate.

CDR3 length: 16 amino acids. Germline V gene lookup returns CDR1 SGDLS and CDR2 YYNGEE. V lost 3 bases to trimming and J lost 5 bases; unmatched junction nucleotides: 10. With 60 Vbeta and 13 Jbeta primers, the PCR was carried out. Assay: immunoSEQ multiplex PCR; the TCRdb copy retains only in-frame clones and omits some. In the table there are more than 100,000 clones, approximately 87% of which are singletons. The specimen was PBMCs. The V call is TRBV9, the J call TRBJ1-1; 10 bases align to TRBD1. The source is a man aged 40-50 years in good health and CMV-seronegative. CDR3 sequence (DNA): TGTGCCAGCAGCGAACAAGGGGACAGGGGAAGGACTGAAGCTTTCTTT. Translated: CASSEQGDRGRTEAFF.